These 30 T cell receptor beta chains were sequenced from one sample in a study of OX40 agonist ivuxolimab in advanced cancers. Sequencing used immunoSEQ multiplex PCR; TCRdb keeps in-frame clones, though not all of them. Here the sample spans 51,000 or so clones, approximately 79% being singletons. Material: CD4+ or CD8+ T cells sorted from blood, obtained in a trial of the OX40 agonist ivuxolimab. The source of these receptors is an adult with an advanced solid tumor such as melanoma, head and neck, liver or kidney cancer.

The J gene is TRBJ1-2, the V gene TRBV6-5; 11 bases match TRBD1. CDR3 length: 14 residues. Germline-derived CDR1 and CDR2 are MNHEY and SVGAGI. With 7 bases clipped from V and 4 bases from J, the junction kept 5 bases outside the gene matches. The CDR3 is CASTRDRGFYGYTF. As DNA, the CDR3 is TGTGCCAGCACCAGGGACAGGGGGTTCTATGGCTACACCTTC.

The chain links TRBV5-1 to TRBJ2-1, with 11 bases aligning to TRBD1. The CDR3 spans 16 residues. V trimming: 4 bases; J trimming: 7 bases; junction bases outside the gene matches: 10. The germline CDR1 and CDR2 sequences are SGHRS and YFSETQ. The CDR3 is CASSPVPGTGGNEQFF. The DNA for the CDR3 is TGCGCCAGCAGCCCCGTCCCCGGGACAGGGGGAAATGAGCAGTTCTTC. Combining the CDR3 with reference TRBV5-1 and TRBJ2-1 gives the whole variable domain KAGVTQTPRYLIKTRGQQVTLSCSPISGHRSVSWYQQTPGQGLQFLFEYFSETQRNKGNFPGRFSGRQFSNSRSEMNVSTLELGDSALYLCASSPVPGTGGNEQFFGPGTRLTVL.

The V call is TRBV28, the J call TRBJ1-2; D is unclear. CDR1 is MDHEN, CDR2 SYDVKM, per germline. This CDR3 region has 13 residues. V was clipped by 10 bases and J by 6 bases, with 18 bases between them. The DNA for the CDR3 is TGTGCCACCATTGCAAAAGGGTGGGATGGCTACACCTTC. Translation gives CATIAKGWDGYTF.

This chain uses TRBV9 with TRBJ1-5; no firm D call. The germline CDR1 and CDR2 sequences are SGDLS and YYNGEE. V was shortened by 3 bases and J by 6 bases, with 10 bases between the two germline ends. The CDR3 has 13 residues. The CDR3 coding sequence is TGTGCCAGCAGCGAGAGTCTAAGTCAGCCCCAGCATTTT. It encodes CASSESLSQPQHF.

The CDR3 bases are TGCGCCAGCAGGGCGGGGGTTAACAATGAGCAGTTCTTC. Translating it yields CASRAGVNNEQFF. This chain connects TRBV5-1 to TRBJ2-1; 7 nucleotides line up with TRBD2. Germline values: CDR1 SGHRS, CDR2 YFSETQ. The length of the CDR3 is 13 residues. The V gene end was trimmed by 5 bases and the J gene end by 5 bases; junction bases not matched to a gene: 4.

The rearrangement links TRBV27 to TRBJ2-5, with 7 nucleotides matching TRBD2. Per germline, CDR1 MNHEY and CDR2 SMNVEV (reference sequence). The CDR3 runs to 13 residues. Losses at the gene ends were 7 bases for V and 5 bases for J; bases not matched to a gene: 7. The CDR3 sequence: CASMNGGNETQYF. In DNA, the CDR3 is TGTGCCAGCATGAACGGGGGGAACGAGACCCAGTACTTC.

The chain joins TRBV5-1 to TRBJ2-5; maybe TRBD1 (6 bases). The CDR3 has 14 amino acids. CDR1 is SGHRS and CDR2 is YFSETQ in the germline V gene. V lost 0 bases, J lost 5 bases, and 11 bases lay in between. The CDR3 DNA follows: TGCGCCAGCAGCTTGGACAGGGTGGGTGAGACCCAGTACTTC. This codes for CASSLDRVGETQYF.

The V call is TRBV11-2, the J call TRBJ2-3; 13 nucleotides agree with TRBD2. The CDR3 extends over 17 amino acids. Germline V lookup: CDR1 SGHAT, CDR2 FQNNGV. J lost 3 bases, V lost 5 bases, and 8 bases had no gene match. CDR3 residues: CASSPRTSGRGTDTQYF. In nucleotides, the CDR3 is TGTGCCAGCAGCCCCCGGACTAGCGGGAGAGGTACAGATACGCAGTATTTT.

The V call is TRBV11-2, the J call TRBJ2-1, with TRBD2 matching over 9 bases. From germline, CDR1 is SGHAT and CDR2 FQNNGV. After removal of 6 bases from V and 11 bases from J, the junction contained 17 bases not matched to a gene. The CDR3 contains 16 residues. The CDR3 bases are TGTGCCAGCAGGCCCCCGGGGCTTGCGGGAGGGCTTCAGCAGTTCTTC. Protein: CASRPPGLAGGLQQFF.

The V gene is TRBV6-6, the J gene TRBJ2-1; 11 nucleotides line up with TRBD2. The ends lost 8 bases at V and 7 bases at J; junction bases unmatched: 4. The CDR3 consists of 13 residues. The germline CDR1 and CDR2 sequences are MNHNY and SVGAGI (reference sequence). In DNA form, the CDR3 reads TGTGCCAGCTTTGCTAGCGGGAGGAATGAGCAGTTCTTC. As protein: CASFASGRNEQFF.

The rearrangement links TRBV7-2 to TRBJ1-1; D is unresolved. The CDR3 length is 15 residues. Germline lookup yields CDR1 SGHTA and CDR2 FQGNSA. Trimming shortened V by 1 base and J by 0 bases, and 9 bases separated the two germline ends. The CDR3 DNA reads TGTGCCAGCAGCTTAGGTGGGGTGTTGAACACTGAAGCTTTCTTT. Translated: CASSLGGVLNTEAFF.

CDR3 sequence (DNA): TGTGCCAGCAGCGATACTAGCGGGGATTACGAGCAGTACTTC. Amino acid sequence: CASSDTSGDYEQYF. The chain is built from TRBV6-5 and TRBJ2-7; TRBD2 aligns across 10 bases. CDR1 and CDR2 from the germline V gene are MNHEY and SVGAGI. The CDR3 totals 14 residues. The junction had 6 bases not matched to a gene; V was cut back by 6 bases and J by 4 bases.

This clone was seen more than once but under ten times. The J gene is TRBJ2-2, the V gene TRBV6-4; possibly TRBD1 for D (6 bases). The ends were cut back, 5 bases at V and 7 bases at J, with 14 bases in the middle. The CDR3 length is 14 residues. CDR1 and CDR2 (germline): MRHNA, SNTAGT. The DNA of the CDR3 is TGTGCCAGCAGTACCGCCAGGGGTGGCGGGGAGCTGTTTTTT. Protein product: CASSTARGGGELFF.

The chain couples TRBV7-9 to TRBJ2-7; unclear D gene. Germline V gene sequence: CDR1 SEHNR, CDR2 FQNEAQ (reference sequence). Deletions cut 5 bases from V and 6 bases from J, with 11 bases between. This CDR3 contains 12 residues. This chain's CDR3 is CASSAIETEQYF. The CDR3 nucleotides are TGTGCCAGCAGCGCCATTGAAACCGAGCAGTACTTC.

This clone was detected only a few times. V and J are TRBV7-2 and TRBJ1-2; D uncertain. CDR1 is SGHTA and CDR2 is FQGNSA in the germline V gene. V was clipped by 1 base and J by 2 bases, with 8 bases between them. CDR3 length: 14 amino acids. The CDR3, as DNA: TGTGCCAGCAGCTTAGACGGGTGGAACTATGGCTACACCTTC. Encoded protein: CASSLDGWNYGYTF.

The DNA for the CDR3 is TGCGCCAGCAGCCAAGACCGGGTCGGGAAACTGTTTTTT. It encodes CASSQDRVGKLFF. The chain carries TRBV4-3 and TRBJ1-4; D uncertain. The CDR3 has 13 amino acids. Between the trimmed V and J ends, which lost 0 bases and 11 bases, there was a span of 10 bases. Germline V gives CDR1 LGHNA, CDR2 YSLEER.

The CDR3 region is CASSQATAGSETQYF. The DNA for the CDR3 is TGCGCCAGCAGCCAAGCGACGGCGGGATCAGAGACCCAGTACTTC. The rearrangement links TRBV4-3 to TRBJ2-5; the D gene is possibly TRBD2 (6 bases). Germline assignment: CDR1 LGHNA and CDR2 YSLEER. CDR3 length: 15 amino acids. The germline V and J ends were trimmed by 1 base and 4 bases, with 13 bases remaining between them.

The table lists this clone with a count of one. The chain recombines TRBV12-5 with TRBJ2-3; 13 bases are shared with TRBD2. The CDR3 length is 16 residues. Germline CDR1 and CDR2: LGHNT and FRNRAP. With V trimmed by 4 bases and J by 5 bases, 6 bases remained unmatched. CDR3 loop: CASGWKLAGGGDTQYF. CDR3 in DNA: TGTGCTAGTGGTTGGAAACTAGCGGGGGGGGGAGATACGCAGTATTTT.

In DNA form, the CDR3 reads TGTGCCAGCAGTCCCCCCCAGGTTGGCACTGAAGCTTTCTTT. It encodes CASSPPQVGTEAFF. This chain links TRBV6-5 with TRBJ1-1; no clear D. Germline values: CDR1 MNHEY, CDR2 SVGAGI. This CDR3 contains 14 residues. The V end lost 5 bases, the J end lost 4 bases, and 14 bases lay between the germline ends.

The rearrangement joins TRBV11-2 to TRBJ2-7; 8 nucleotides agree with TRBD1. Germline CDR1 reads SGHAT; CDR2 reads FQNNGV. V dropped 2 bases and J dropped 4; count of bases not matched to a gene: 7. The CDR3 runs to 15 residues. The DNA for the CDR3 is TGTGCCAGCAGCTTATTCCGGACAGGGCGATACGAGCAGTACTTC. It specifies CASSLFRTGRYEQYF.

This sequence joins TRBV5-1 and TRBJ2-7; D tentatively reads TRBD1 or TRBD2 (6 bases each). Per the germline V gene, CDR1 is SGHRS and CDR2 is YFSETQ. The CDR3 totals 15 residues. The ends were cut back, 4 bases at V and 6 bases at J, with 20 bases in the middle. The CDR3 nucleotides are TGCGCCAGCAGCGCGGGGACACCCGAACTAGGCGAGCAGTACTTC. Its translation: CASSAGTPELGEQYF.

The sample holds one count of this clone. The CDR3 DNA reads TGTGCCAGCAGCTTAACTCGCGGGAGGTGGGAGACCCAGTACTTC. Amino acid sequence: CASSLTRGRWETQYF. The V and J genes are TRBV7-2 and TRBJ2-5; 8 positions agree with TRBD2. The CDR3 is 15 residues long. Germline CDR1 reads SGHTA; CDR2 reads FQGNSA. J lost 5 bases, V lost 2 bases, and 7 bases had no gene match.

The rearrangement uses TRBV6-1 and TRBJ1-2, with 7 bases fitting TRBD1. Germline assignment: CDR1 MNHNS and CDR2 SASEGT. This CDR3 is built from 14 residues. Trimming at V came to 0 bases and at J to 2 bases, leaving 0 bases not matched to a gene. CDR3 loop: CASSEAGQNYGYTF. In DNA, the CDR3 is TGTGCCAGCAGTGAAGCGGGACAGAACTATGGCTACACCTTC.

This clone has only a few counts. The chain uses TRBV7-2 and TRBJ2-5, with D perhaps matching TRBD2 (6 bases). Deletions cut 0 bases from V and 5 bases from J, with 7 bases between. Per the germline V gene, CDR1 is SGHTA and CDR2 is FQGNSA. The CDR3 spans 13 residues. The CDR3 spells CASSLAGRETQYF. CDR3 DNA: TGTGCCAGCAGCTTAGCGGGGAGGGAGACCCAGTACTTC. The full variable domain, rest sourced from reference TRBV7-2 and TRBJ2-5, is GAGVSQSPSNKVTEKGKDVELRCDPISGHTALYWYRQSLGQGLEFLIYFQGNSAPDKSGLPSDRFSAERTGGSVSTLTIQRTQQEDSAVYLCASSLAGRETQYFGPGTRLLVL.

The chain joins TRBV19 to TRBJ1-5; D unclear. CDR1 and CDR2 (germline): LNHDA, SQIVND (reference sequence). The CDR3 is 13 amino acids. Trimming shortened V by 9 bases and J by 2 bases, and 11 bases separated the two germline ends. CDR3 in amino acids: CASHSGGNQPQHF. CDR3 bases: TGTGCCAGCCACAGTGGTGGCAATCAGCCCCAGCATTTT.

The V and J genes are TRBV6-1 and TRBJ2-5, with 13 positions matching TRBD2. Germline V CDR1 and CDR2: MNHNS, SASEGT. The CDR3 is 15 residues long. Unmatched junction bases numbered 1, after V lost 6 bases and J lost 0 bases. CDR3 in DNA: TGTGCCAGCAGGGGACTAGCGGGGAACCAAGAGACCCAGTACTTC. Its translation: CASRGLAGNQETQYF.

This chain connects TRBV7-6 to TRBJ2-5; no clear D gene. The J call may not be correct, given that the DNA end is closer to TRBJ2-7. CDR1 and CDR2 from the germline V gene are SGHVS and FNYEAQ. This CDR3 has 14 amino acids. This CDR3 reads CASSPRQSSYEQYF. CDR3 DNA: TGTGCCAGCAGCCCGAGACAAAGCTCCTACGAGCAGTACTTC.

V and J are TRBV5-1 and TRBJ2-5; D call uncertain. The germline V gene has CDR1 SGHRS and CDR2 YFSETQ. The length of the CDR3 is 17 residues. V lost 4 bases, J lost 1 base, and 20 bases lay in between. CDR3 region: CASSLRLQGVSQETQYF. CDR3 in DNA: TGCGCCAGCAGCCTGAGACTCCAAGGAGTCTCCCAAGAGACCCAGTACTTC. The whole variable domain, filled in from reference TRBV5-1 and TRBJ2-5, reads KAGVTQTPRYLIKTRGQQVTLSCSPISGHRSVSWYQQTPGQGLQFLFEYFSETQRNKGNFPGRFSGRQFSNSRSEMNVSTLELGDSALYLCASSLRLQGVSQETQYFGPGTRLLVL.

The chain has TRBV4-1 and TRBJ2-1; 8 bases match TRBD2. CDR3 length: 16 amino acids. The J segment lost 3 bases and the V segment lost 2 bases, leaving 6 bases of the junction unmatched. Germline-derived CDR1 and CDR2 are MGHRA and YSYEKL. CDR3 sequence reads: CASSQWNSGDYNEQFF. In DNA form, the CDR3 reads TGCGCCAGCAGCCAATGGAATAGCGGGGACTACAATGAGCAGTTCTTC.

This clone was detected once. This CDR3 reads CSVARQGEKLFF. The CDR3 DNA reads as TGCAGCGTTGCCCGACAGGGGGAAAAACTGTTTTTT. The rearrangement links TRBV29-1 to TRBJ1-4, with 8 bases identical to TRBD1. The CDR3 sequence is 12 residues long. After removal of 4 bases from V and 8 bases from J, the junction contained 3 bases not matched to a gene. The germline gives CDR1 SQVTM, CDR2 ANQGSEA.